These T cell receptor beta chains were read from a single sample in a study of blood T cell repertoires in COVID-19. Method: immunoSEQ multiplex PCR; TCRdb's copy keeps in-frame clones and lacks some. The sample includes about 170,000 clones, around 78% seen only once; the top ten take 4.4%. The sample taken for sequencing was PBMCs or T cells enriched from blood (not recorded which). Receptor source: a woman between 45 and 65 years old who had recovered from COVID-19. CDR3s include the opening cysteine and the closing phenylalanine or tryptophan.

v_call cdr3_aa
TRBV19 CAALRQGAGTGEPFF
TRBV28 CASSPGPRTGDQPQHF
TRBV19 CASGLAGGPLAGELFF
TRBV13 CASSRGGVFTGELFF
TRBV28 CASSPLTGGNTEAFF
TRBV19 CASSIIQGDSPLHF
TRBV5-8 CASSQRGASGAHNEQFF
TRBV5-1 CASSFQREQFF
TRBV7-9 CASSLVGTGLTEAFF
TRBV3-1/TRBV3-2 CASTSQGPSAGNTIYF
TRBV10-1 CASSDPGKGYTF
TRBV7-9 CASSQGPPWTGPNSPLHF
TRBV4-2 CASSQDRRAGLFF
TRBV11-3 CASSLPHLAGGPNEQFF
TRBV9 CASRRTGSSGNTIYF
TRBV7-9 CASSRQDRGSPLHF
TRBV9 CASSVSSGTYNEQFF
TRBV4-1 CASSHGTGLNSPLHF
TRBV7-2 CASSPGQSPGYGYTF
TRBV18 CASSPNSRQPQHF
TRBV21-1 CASSKPAGWVLDTEAFF
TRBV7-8 CASREVPGGSGGRGNTGELFF
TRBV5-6 CASSWGTKRGDTQYF
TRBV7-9 CASSLGTGDEKLFF
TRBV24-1 CATSDLYSHYGYTF
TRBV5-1 CASSLDGGNYGYTF
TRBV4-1 CASSHTGTGQPTDTQYF